These 7 T cell receptor beta chains came from one sample sequenced in a study of blood T cell repertoires in COVID-19. Some clones are missing from TCRdb's copy, which holds only in-frame ones; the method was immunoSEQ multiplex PCR. The data contain fewer than 300,000 clones, more than 75% of them seen just once; the ten biggest clones take up about 2.3%. The sample consisted of PBMCs or T cells enriched from blood (not recorded which). All receptors derive from a woman aged 40 to 55 with acute COVID-19.

The chain employs TRBV2 and TRBJ2-2, with a possible D match to TRBD1 (6 bases). Trimming stripped 5 bases from V and 5 bases from J, with 12 bases between. Germline V lookup: CDR1 SNHLY, CDR2 FYNNEI. The CDR3 loop spans 14 amino acids. The CDR3 nucleotides are TGTGCCAGCAGTAGAGGGGGTGGGACCGGGGAGCTGTTTTTT. Protein product: CASSRGGGTGELFF.

A single count supports this clone. This chain links TRBV19 with TRBJ1-2; D may be TRBD1 (5 bases). The CDR3 sequence is 15 residues long. Trimming stripped 6 bases from V and 2 bases from J, with 16 bases between. From germline, CDR1 is LNHDA and CDR2 SQIVND (reference sequence). The CDR3: CASRLRQTNNYGYTF. The CDR3 coding sequence is TGTGCCAGTAGGCTTAGACAGACCAACAACTATGGCTACACCTTC.

The chain has TRBV18 and TRBJ2-1; 11 positions agree with TRBD2. V lost 0 bases to trimming and J lost 4 bases; unmatched junction nucleotides: 5. The CDR3 sequence is 17 residues long. Germline V gives CDR1 KGHSH, CDR2 LQKENI. CDR3 in amino acids: CASSPPGVAGGYNEQFF. The CDR3 nucleotides read TGTGCCAGCTCACCACCTGGCGTAGCGGGGGGGTACAATGAGCAGTTCTTC.

The chain recombines TRBV18 with TRBJ1-3, with D unclear. The germline gives CDR1 KGHSH, CDR2 LQKENI. The V end was cut by 1 base, the J end by 0 bases, with 10 bases between. CDR3 length: 16 residues. The CDR3 here is CASSPLDPGSGNTIYF. The CDR3 DNA sequence: TGTGCCAGCTCACCACTCGACCCAGGCTCTGGAAACACCATATATTTT.

This chain connects TRBV30 to TRBJ1-3, with TRBD1 as a possible D gene (6 bases). V was shortened by 2 bases and J by 0 bases, with 11 bases between the two germline ends. This CDR3 contains 15 residues. CDR1 and CDR2 from the germline V gene are GTSNPN and SVGIG (reference sequence). CDR3 amino acids: CAWSQGFHSGNTIYF. The CDR3 DNA reads TGTGCCTGGAGTCAGGGGTTTCACTCTGGAAACACCATATATTTT.

The gene calls are TRBV9 and TRBJ2-3, with 16 bases aligning to TRBD2. Per germline, CDR1 SGDLS and CDR2 YYNGEE. There are 19 residues in the CDR3. Trimming took 4 bases from V and 1 from J; bases not matched to a gene: 9. The CDR3 spells CASSFTGTSGRGGTDTQYF. CDR3 nucleotide sequence: TGTGCCAGCAGCTTCACCGGGACTAGCGGGAGGGGGGGCACAGATACGCAGTATTTT.

CDR3 loop: CASSLDPRGTQYF. The CDR3 region has the DNA TGTGCCAGCAGCTTGGACCCCAGGGGCACCCAGTACTTC. The chain has TRBV5-4 and TRBJ2-5; tentative D call: TRBD1 (6 bases). Germline CDR1 reads SGHNT; CDR2 reads YYREEE (reference sequence). CDR3 size: 13 residues. Trimming left V 0 bases short and J 8 bases short, with 11 bases between.